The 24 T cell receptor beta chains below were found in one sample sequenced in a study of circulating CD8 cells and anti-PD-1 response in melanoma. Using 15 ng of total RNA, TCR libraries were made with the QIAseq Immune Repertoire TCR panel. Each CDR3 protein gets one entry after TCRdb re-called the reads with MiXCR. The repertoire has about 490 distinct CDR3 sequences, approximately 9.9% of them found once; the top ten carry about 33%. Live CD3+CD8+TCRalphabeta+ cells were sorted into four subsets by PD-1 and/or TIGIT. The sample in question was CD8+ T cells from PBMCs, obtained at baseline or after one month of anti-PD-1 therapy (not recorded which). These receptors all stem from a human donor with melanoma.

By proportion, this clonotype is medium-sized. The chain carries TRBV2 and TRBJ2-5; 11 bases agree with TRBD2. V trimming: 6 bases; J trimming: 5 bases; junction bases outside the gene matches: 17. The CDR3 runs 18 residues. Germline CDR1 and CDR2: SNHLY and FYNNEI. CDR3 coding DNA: TGTGCCAGCAGCCTCAAATTAGCGGGGGGGCCTCCGGAGGAGACCCAGTACTTC. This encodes CASSLKLAGGPPEETQYF.

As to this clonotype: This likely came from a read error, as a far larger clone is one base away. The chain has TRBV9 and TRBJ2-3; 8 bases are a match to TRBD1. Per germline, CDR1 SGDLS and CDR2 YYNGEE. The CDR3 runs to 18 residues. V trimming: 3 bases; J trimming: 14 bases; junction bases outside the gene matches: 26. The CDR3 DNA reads TGTGCCAGCAGCGCTTCGCCCCAGGGGGCGGCGAACACCGGGGAGCTGTATTTT. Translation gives CASSASPQGAANTGELYF.

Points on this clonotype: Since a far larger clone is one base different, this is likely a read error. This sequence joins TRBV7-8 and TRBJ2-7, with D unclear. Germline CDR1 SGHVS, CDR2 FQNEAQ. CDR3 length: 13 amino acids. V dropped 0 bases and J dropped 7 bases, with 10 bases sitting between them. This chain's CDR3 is CASSLAAYNEQYF. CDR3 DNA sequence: TGTGCCAGCAGCTTAGCTGCGTACAATGAGCAGTACTTC.

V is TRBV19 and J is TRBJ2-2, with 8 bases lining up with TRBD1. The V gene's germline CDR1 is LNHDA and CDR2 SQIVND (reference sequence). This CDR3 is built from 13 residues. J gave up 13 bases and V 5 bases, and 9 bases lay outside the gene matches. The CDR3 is CASSWQGAWGLFF. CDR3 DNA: TGTGCCAGTAGTTGGCAGGGGGCTTGGGGGCTGTTTTTT. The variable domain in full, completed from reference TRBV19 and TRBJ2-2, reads DGGITQSPKYLFRKEGQNVTLSCEQNLNHDAMYWYRQDPGQGLRLIYYSQIVNDFQKGDIAEGYSVSREKKESFPLTVTSAQKNPTAFYLCASSWQGAWGLFFGEGSRLTVL.

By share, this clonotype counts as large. The CDR3 DNA reads TGCGCCAGCAGCCTTAGCGGGGTCAGCACAGATACGCAGTATTTT. Translating gives CASSLSGVSTDTQYF. This rearrangement joins TRBV5-1 to TRBJ2-3; 8 bases map to TRBD2. Germline CDR1 and CDR2: SGHRS and YFSETQ. The CDR3 totals 15 residues. With 4 bases clipped from V and 0 bases from J, the junction kept 4 bases outside the gene matches.

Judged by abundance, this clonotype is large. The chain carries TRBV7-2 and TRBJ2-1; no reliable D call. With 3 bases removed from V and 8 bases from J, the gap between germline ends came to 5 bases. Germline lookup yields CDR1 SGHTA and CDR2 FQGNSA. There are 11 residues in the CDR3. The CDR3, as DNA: TGTGCCAGCAGCTTTTCGCATGAGCAGTTCTTC. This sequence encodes CASSFSHEQFF.

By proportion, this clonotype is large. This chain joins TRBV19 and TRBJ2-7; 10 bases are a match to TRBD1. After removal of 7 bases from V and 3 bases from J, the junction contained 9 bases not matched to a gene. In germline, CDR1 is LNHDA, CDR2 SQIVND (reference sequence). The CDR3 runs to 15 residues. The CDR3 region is CASTPGQGILYEQYF. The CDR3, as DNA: TGTGCCAGTACTCCGGGACAGGGGATCCTCTACGAGCAGTACTTC.

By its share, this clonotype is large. CDR3 loop: CASSLAGGTDTQYF. CDR3 coding DNA: TGTGCCAGCAGTTTGGCCGGGGGCACAGATACGCAGTATTTT. The V gene is TRBV27, the J gene TRBJ2-3, with D perhaps matching TRBD2 (5 bases). The V end lost 3 bases, the J end lost 1 base, and 8 bases lay between the germline ends. Per germline, CDR1 MNHEY and CDR2 SMNVEV (reference sequence). The CDR3 has 14 amino acids.

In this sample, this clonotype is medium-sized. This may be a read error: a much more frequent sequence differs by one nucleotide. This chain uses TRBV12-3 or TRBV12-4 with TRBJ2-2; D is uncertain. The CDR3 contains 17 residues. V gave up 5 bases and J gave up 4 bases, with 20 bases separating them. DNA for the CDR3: TGTGCCAGCAGTACATTCCGGGCCATACAAAGCACCGGGGAGCTGTTTTTT. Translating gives CASSTFRAIQSTGELFF.

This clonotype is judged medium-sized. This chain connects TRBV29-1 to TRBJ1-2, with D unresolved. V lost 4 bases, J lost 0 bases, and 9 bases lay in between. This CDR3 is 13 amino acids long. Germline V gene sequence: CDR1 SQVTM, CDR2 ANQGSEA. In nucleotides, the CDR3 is TGCAGCGTTGTAGGGAGATCTAACTATGGCTACACCTTC. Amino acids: CSVVGRSNYGYTF.

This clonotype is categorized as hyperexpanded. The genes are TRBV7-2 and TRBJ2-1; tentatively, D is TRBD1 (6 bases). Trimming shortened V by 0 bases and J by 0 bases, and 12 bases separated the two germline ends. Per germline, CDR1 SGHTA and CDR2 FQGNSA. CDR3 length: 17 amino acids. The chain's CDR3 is CASSLALGQYSYNEQFF. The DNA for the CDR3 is TGTGCCAGCAGCTTAGCCCTAGGACAGTACTCCTACAATGAGCAGTTCTTC.

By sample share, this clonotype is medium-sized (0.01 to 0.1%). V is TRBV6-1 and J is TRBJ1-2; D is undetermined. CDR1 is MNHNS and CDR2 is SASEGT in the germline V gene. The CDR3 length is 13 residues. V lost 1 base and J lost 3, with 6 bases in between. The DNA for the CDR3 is TGTGCCAGCAGTGAAGGGGGAGACTATGGCTACACCTTC. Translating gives CASSEGGDYGYTF.

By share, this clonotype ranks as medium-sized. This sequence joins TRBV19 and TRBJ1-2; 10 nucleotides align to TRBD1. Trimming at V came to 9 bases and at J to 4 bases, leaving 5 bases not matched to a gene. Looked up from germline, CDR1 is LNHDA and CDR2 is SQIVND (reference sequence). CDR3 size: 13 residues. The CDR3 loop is CASRDRGSYGYTF. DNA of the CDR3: TGTGCCAGCAGGGACAGGGGATCCTATGGCTACACCTTC.

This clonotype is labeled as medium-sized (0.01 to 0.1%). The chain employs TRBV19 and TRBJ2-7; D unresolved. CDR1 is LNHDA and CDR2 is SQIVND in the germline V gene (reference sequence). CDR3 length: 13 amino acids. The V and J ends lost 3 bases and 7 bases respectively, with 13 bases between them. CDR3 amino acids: CASSMATFVEQYF. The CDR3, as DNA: TGTGCCAGTAGTATGGCGACGTTTGTAGAGCAGTACTTC.

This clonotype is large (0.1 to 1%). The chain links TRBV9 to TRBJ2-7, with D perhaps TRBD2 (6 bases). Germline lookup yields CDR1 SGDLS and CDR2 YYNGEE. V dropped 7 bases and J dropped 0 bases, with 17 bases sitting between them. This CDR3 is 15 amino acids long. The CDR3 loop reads CASALYGGSSYEQYF. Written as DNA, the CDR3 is TGTGCCAGCGCTCTCTACGGAGGGAGCTCCTACGAGCAGTACTTC.

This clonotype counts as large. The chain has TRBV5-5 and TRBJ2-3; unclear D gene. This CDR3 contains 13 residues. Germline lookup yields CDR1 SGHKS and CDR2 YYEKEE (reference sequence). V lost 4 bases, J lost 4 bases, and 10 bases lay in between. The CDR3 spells CASSLDRSDTQYF. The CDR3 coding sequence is TGTGCCAGCAGCCTCGACCGCTCAGATACGCAGTATTTT.

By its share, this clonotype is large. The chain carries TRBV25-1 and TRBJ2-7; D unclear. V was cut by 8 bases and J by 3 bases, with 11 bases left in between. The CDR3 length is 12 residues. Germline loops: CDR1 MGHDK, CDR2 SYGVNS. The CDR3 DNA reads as TGTGCCAGCGCCATCTCAGTCTACGAGCAGTACTTC. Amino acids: CASAISVYEQYF.

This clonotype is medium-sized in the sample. CDR3 in DNA: TGTGCCAGCAACAGGGTTTATCAGCCCCAGCATTTT. Its translation: CASNRVYQPQHF. V usage is TRBV19 and J usage is TRBJ1-5, with D possibly matching TRBD1 (6 bases). Germline V lookup: CDR1 LNHDA, CDR2 SQIVND (reference sequence). The CDR3 has 12 amino acids. Trimming cost V 9 bases and J 5 bases, with 11 bases left between them.

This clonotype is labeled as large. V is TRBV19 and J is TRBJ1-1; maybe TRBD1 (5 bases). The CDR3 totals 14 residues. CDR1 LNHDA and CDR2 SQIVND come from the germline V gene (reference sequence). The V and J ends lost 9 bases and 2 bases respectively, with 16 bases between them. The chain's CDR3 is CASSAQGGNTEAFF. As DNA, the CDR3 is TGTGCCAGCAGCGCGCAGGGAGGAAACACTGAAGCTTTCTTT.

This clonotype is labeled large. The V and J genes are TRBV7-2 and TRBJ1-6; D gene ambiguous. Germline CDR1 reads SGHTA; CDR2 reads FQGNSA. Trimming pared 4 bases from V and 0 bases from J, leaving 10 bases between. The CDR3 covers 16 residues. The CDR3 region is CASSSPTRSYNSPLHF. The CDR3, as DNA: TGTGCCAGCAGCTCCCCGACTCGCTCCTATAATTCACCCCTCCACTTT.

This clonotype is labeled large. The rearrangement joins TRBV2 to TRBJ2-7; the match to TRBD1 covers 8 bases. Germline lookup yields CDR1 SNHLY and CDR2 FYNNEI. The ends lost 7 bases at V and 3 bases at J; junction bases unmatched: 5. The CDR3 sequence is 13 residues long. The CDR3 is CASKTGVSYEQYF. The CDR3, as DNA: TGTGCCAGCAAGACAGGGGTTAGCTACGAGCAGTACTTC.

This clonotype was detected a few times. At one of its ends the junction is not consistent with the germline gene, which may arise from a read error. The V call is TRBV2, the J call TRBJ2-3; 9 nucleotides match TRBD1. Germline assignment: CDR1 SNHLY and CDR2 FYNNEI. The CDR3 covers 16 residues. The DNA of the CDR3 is TGTGCCAGCAGCGCTACAGGGGGCCCCAGCACGGATACGCAGTATTTT. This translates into CASSATGGPSTDTQYF.

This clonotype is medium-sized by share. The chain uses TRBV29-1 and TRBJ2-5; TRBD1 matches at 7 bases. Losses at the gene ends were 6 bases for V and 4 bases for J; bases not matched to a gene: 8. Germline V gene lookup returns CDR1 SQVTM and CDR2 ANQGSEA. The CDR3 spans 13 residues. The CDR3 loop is CSVPTGITETQYF. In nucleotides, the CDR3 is TGCAGCGTGCCGACAGGGATTACAGAGACCCAGTACTTC. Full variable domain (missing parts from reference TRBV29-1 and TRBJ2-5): SAVISQKPSRDICQRGTSLTIQCQVDSQVTMMFWYRQQPGQSLTLIATANQGSEATYESGFVIDKFPISRPNLTFSTLTVSNMSPEDSSIYLCSVPTGITETQYFGPGTRLLVL.

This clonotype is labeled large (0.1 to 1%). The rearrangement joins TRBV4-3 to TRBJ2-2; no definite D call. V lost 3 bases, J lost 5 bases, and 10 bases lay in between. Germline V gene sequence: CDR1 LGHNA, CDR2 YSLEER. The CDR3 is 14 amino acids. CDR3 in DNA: TGCGCCAGCAGCCATGCCCGTCATACCGGGGAGCTGTTTTTT. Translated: CASSHARHTGELFF.